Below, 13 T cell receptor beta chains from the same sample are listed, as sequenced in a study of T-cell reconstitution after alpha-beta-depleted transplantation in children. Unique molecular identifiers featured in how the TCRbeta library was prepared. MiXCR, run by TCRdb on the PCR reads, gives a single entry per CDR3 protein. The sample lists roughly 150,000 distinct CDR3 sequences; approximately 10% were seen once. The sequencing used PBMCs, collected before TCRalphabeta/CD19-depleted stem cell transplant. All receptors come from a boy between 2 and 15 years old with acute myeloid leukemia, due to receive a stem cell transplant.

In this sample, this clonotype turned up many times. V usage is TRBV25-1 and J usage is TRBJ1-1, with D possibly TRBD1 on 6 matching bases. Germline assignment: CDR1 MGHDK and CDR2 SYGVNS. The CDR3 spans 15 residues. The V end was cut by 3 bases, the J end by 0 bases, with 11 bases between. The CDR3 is CASSENRVLNTEAFF. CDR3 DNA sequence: TGTGCCAGCAGTGAGAACAGGGTGTTGAACACTGAAGCTTTCTTT.

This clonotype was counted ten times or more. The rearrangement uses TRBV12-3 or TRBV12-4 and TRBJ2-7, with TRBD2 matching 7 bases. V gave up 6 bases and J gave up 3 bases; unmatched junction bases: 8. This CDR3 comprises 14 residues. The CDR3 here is CASSKAGLLYEQYF. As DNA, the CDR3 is TGTGCCAGCAGCAAAGCGGGGCTCCTCTACGAGCAGTACTTC.

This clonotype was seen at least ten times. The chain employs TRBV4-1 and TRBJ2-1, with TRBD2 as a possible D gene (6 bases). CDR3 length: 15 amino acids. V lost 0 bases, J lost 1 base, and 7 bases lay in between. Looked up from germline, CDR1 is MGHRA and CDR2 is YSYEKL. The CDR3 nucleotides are TGCGCCAGCAGCCAAGAGGGGACTTCCTACAATGAGCAGTTCTTC. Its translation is CASSQEGTSYNEQFF.

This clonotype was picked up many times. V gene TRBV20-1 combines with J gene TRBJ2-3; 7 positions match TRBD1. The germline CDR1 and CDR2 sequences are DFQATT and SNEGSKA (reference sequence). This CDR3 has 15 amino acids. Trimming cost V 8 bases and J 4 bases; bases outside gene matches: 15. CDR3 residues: CSSPGDSATPDTQYF. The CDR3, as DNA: TGCAGTTCCCCTGGGGACAGCGCCACTCCAGATACGCAGTATTTT.

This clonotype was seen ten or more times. CDR3 bases: TGCAGTGCTAGCGGGAGAGCCAAAAACATTCAGTACTTC. It is translated as CSASGRAKNIQYF. The chain links TRBV20-1 to TRBJ2-4, with D perhaps TRBD2 (6 bases). Germline CDR1 DFQATT, CDR2 SNEGSKA (reference sequence). The CDR3 covers 13 residues. Trimming removed 3 bases at V and 0 bases at J, with 6 bases between.

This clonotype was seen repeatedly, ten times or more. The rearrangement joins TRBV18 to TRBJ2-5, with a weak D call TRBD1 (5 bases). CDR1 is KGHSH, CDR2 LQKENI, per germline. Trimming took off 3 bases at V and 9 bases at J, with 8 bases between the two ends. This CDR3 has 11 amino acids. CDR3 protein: CASSPEGAQYF. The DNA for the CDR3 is TGTGCCAGCTCACCGGAAGGGGCCCAGTACTTC.

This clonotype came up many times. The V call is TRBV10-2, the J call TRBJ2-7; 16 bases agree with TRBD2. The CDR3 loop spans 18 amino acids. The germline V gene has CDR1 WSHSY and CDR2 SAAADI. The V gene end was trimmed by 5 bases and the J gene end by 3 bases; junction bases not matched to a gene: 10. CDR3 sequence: CASSLRGLAGGPGYEQYF. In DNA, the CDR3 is TGCGCCAGCAGTTTGAGGGGACTAGCGGGAGGGCCCGGCTACGAGCAGTACTTC.

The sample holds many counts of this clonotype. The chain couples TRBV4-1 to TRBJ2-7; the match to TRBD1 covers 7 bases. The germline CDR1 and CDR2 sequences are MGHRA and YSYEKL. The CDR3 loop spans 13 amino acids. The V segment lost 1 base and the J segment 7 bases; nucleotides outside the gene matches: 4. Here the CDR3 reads CASSQAPGGEQYV. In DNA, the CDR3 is TGCGCCAGCAGCCAAGCTCCAGGGGGTGAGCAGTACGTC.

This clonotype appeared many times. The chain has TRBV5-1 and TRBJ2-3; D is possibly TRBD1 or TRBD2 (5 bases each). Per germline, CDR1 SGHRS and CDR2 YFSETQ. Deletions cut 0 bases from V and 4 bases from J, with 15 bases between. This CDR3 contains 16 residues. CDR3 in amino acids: CASSLGGAQQADTQYF. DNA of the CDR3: TGCGCCAGCAGCTTGGGAGGGGCCCAGCAAGCAGATACGCAGTATTTT.

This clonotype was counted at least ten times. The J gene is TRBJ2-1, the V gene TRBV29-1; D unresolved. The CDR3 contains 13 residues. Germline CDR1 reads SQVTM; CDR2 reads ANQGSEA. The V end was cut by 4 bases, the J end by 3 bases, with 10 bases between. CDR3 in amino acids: CSVAVGFYNEQFF. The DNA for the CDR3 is TGCAGCGTTGCGGTGGGGTTCTACAATGAGCAGTTCTTC.

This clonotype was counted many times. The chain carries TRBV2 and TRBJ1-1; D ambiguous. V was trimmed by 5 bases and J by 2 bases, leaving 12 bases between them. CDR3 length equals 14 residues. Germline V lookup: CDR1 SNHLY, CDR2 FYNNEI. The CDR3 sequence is CASSRATTNTEAFF. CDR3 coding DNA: TGTGCCAGCAGTCGAGCCACGACAAACACTGAAGCTTTCTTT.

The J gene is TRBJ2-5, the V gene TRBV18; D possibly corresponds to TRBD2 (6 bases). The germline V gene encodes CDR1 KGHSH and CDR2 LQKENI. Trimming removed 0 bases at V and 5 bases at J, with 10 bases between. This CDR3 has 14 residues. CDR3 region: CASSPPLARETQYF. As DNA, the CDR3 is TGTGCCAGCTCACCACCGCTAGCGCGCGAGACCCAGTACTTC.

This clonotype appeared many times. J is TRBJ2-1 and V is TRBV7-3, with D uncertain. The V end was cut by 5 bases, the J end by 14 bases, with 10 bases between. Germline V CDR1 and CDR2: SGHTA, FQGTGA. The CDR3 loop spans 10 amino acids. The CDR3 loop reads CASSLMNEFF. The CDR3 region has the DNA TGTGCCAGCAGCCTAATGAACGAGTTCTTC.